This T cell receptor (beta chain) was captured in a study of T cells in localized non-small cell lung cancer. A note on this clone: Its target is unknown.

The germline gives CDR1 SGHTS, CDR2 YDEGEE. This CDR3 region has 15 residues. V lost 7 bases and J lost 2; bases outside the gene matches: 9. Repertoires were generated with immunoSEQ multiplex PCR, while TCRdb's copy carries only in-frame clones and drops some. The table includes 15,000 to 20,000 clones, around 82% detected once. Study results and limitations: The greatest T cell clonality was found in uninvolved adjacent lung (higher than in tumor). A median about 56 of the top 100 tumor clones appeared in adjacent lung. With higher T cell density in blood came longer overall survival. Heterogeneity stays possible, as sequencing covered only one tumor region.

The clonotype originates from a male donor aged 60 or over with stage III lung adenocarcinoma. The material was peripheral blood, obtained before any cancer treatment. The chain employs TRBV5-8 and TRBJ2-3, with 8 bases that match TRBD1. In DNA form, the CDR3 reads TGTGCCAGCCAACGGACAGGGACTTACACAGATACGCAGTATTTT. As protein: CASQRTGTYTDTQYF.